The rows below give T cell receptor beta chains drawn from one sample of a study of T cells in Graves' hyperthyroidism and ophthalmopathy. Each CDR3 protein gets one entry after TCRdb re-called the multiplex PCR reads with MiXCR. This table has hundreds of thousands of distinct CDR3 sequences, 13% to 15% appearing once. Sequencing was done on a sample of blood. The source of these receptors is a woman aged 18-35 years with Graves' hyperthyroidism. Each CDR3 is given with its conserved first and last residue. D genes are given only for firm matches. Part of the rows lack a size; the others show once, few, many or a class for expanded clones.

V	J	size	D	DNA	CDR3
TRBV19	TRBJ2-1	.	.	TGTGCCAGTAGTAGAAGCCAAGAGATGTACAATGAGCAGTTCTTC	CASSRSQEMYNEQFF
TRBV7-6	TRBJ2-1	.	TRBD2	TGTGCCAGCAGCTCCGGACTAGCGGGCCCCTACAATGAGCAGTTCTTC	CASSSGLAGPYNEQFF
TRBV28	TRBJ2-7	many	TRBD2	TGTGCCAGCAGTTTTGAGACTAGCGGGAAGTACGAGCAGTACTTC	CASSFETSGKYEQYF
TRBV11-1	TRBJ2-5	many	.	TGTGCCAGCAGCTTCCATGAGCAAGAGACCCAGTACTTC	CASSFHEQETQYF
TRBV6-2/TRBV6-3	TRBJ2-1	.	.	TGTGCCAGCATGAGGCAGCCGAGGTACAATGAGCAGTTCTTC	CASMRQPRYNEQFF
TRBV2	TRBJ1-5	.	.	TGTGCCAGCAGTGTAAATGGGGGAGATTATAGCAATCAGCCCCAGCATTTT	CASSVNGGDYSNQPQHF
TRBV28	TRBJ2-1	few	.	TGTGCCAGCGGGTTCGGGCTAGTGTACAATGAGCAGTTCTTC	CASGFGLVYNEQFF
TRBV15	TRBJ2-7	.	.	TGTGCCACCAGCAGCCCCGGGACACCCTCCTACGAGCAGTACTTC	CATSSPGTPSYEQYF
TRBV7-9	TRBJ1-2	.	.	TGTGCCAGCAGCCTATTTAACGAACACTATGGCTACACCTTC	CASSLFNEHYGYTF
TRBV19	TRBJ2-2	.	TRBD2	TGTGCCACCGGGACTAGCGGGGGTACGAACACCGGGGAGCTGTTTTTT	CATGTSGGTNTGELFF
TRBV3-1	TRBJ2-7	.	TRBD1	TGTGCCAGCAGCCAACCGGGACAGGGCAATCGCTCCTACGAGCAGTACTTC	CASSQPGQGNRSYEQYF
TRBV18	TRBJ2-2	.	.	TGTGCCAGCTCACCCACGATAGGGTCCGCGAACACCGGGGAGCTGTTTTTT	CASSPTIGSANTGELFF
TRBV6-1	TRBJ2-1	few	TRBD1	TGTGCCAGCAGTGAAAGCGGACGACAGGGACCTTACAATGAGCAGTTCTTC	CASSESGRQGPYNEQFF
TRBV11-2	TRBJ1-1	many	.	TGTGCCAGCAGCTCCGCCGCTCCCGAAGCTTTCTTT	CASSSAAPEAFF
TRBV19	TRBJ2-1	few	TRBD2	TGTGCCAGTAGTATCGGAAGGGCGGGGTCGTCTAGCGGGAGACATGAGCAGTTCTTC	CASSIGRAGSSSGRHEQFF
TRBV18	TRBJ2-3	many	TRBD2	TGTGCCAGCTCACCCACTAAAGCGGGAGAAGGGGATACGCAGTATTTT	CASSPTKAGEGDTQYF
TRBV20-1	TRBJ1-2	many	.	TGCAGTGCTAGAGCAGACCCGCTGGACTATGGCTACACCTTC	CSARADPLDYGYTF
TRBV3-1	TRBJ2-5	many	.	TGTGCCAGCAGCTCCAGGGGGGTCAGCCAAGAGACCCAGTACTTC	CASSSRGVSQETQYF
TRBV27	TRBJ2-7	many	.	TGTGCCAGCAGTTTATCCTCGGGCCTCTCCTACGAGCAGTACTTC	CASSLSSGLSYEQYF
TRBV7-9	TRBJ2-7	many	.	TGTGCCAGCAGCTACGGGACGCTGGGGGAGCAGTACTTC	CASSYGTLGEQYF
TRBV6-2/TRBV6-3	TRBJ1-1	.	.	TGTGCCAGCGGTTCCCGGGGCTGGCTCACTGAAGCTTTCTTT	CASGSRGWLTEAFF
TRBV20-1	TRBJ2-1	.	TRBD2	TGCAGTGCTAGAGTGGAGCTAGCGGGGCGCCTTAGCTCCTACAATGAGCAGTTCTTC	CSARVELAGRLSSYNEQFF
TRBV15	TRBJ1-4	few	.	TGTGCCACCAGCAGAGGGATCAGGTCAGGGTTTAATGAAAAACTGTTTTTT	CATSRGIRSGFNEKLFF
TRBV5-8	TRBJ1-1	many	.	TGTGCCAGCAGCTCACAGGACACTGAAGCTTTCTTT	CASSSQDTEAFF
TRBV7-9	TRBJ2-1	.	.	TGTGCCAGCAGCCCCCCGAGAGGCGGTCGAAATGAGCAGTTCTTC	CASSPPRGGRNEQFF
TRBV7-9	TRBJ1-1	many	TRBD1	TGTGCCAGCAGCTTTACAGGGGCGAACACTGAAGCTTTCTTT	CASSFTGANTEAFF
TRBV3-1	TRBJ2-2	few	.	TGTGCCAGCAGGCTACTATCCGGGGAGCTGTTTTTT	CASRLLSGELFF
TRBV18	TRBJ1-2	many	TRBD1	TGTGCCAGCTCACCACCCTGGACAGGGGGAGGCTATGGCTACACCTTC	CASSPPWTGGGYGYTF
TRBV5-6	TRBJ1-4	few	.	TGTGCCAGCAGCTTGGAAGCTTCCCATGAAAAACTGTTTTTT	CASSLEASHEKLFF
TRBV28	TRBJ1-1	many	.	TGTGCCAGCAGTTTTGGGGGGGCTCAGACTGAAGCTTTCTTT	CASSFGGAQTEAFF
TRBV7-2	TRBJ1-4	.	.	TGTGCCAGCAGCTTAGTAATGTCGAATGAAAAACTGTTTTTT	CASSLVMSNEKLFF
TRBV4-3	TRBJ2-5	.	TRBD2	TGCGCCAGCAGCCAAGGCGGGAGCGGGACCCAAGAGACCCAGTACTTC	CASSQGGSGTQETQYF
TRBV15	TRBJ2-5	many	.	TGTGCCACCAGCAGAGGCCCCAGGGTCGAAGAGACCCAGTACTTC	CATSRGPRVEETQYF
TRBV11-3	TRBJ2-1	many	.	TGTGCCAGCAGCTTAGGTTCGGCTAGCGAGGAGCAGTTCTTC	CASSLGSASEEQFF
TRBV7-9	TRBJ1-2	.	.	TGTGCCAGCAGCGGGACGGACAACTATGGCTACACCTTC	CASSGTDNYGYTF
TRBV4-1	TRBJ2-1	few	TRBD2	TGCGCCAGCAGTGAACTTAGCGGGTACAATGAGCAGTTCTTC	CASSELSGYNEQFF
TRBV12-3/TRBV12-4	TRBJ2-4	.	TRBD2	TGTGCCAGCGAGGGTAGCGGGTTAGCCAAAAACATTCAGTACTTC	CASEGSGLAKNIQYF
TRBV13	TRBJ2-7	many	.	TGTGCCAGCAGCTTAGAGTCTGGCAGGACCCCCTACGAGCAGTACTTC	CASSLESGRTPYEQYF
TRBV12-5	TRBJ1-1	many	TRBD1	TGTGCTAGTGGTTTGGTACTGACAGGGGGCATGAACACTGAAGCTTTCTTT	CASGLVLTGGMNTEAFF
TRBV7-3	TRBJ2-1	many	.	TGTGCCAGCAGCTTAAACGAATACAATGAGCAGTTCTTC	CASSLNEYNEQFF
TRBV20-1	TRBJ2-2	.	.	TGCAGTGCTAGAGATAGGGCGGGACCTTCGAACACCGGGGAGCTGTTTTTT	CSARDRAGPSNTGELFF
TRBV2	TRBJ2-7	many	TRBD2	TGTGCCAGCAGGGGGAGCGGGATTCCCGAGCAGTACTTC	CASRGSGIPEQYF
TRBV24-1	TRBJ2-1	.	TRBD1	TGTGCCACCAGTGATTTCGGACAGGGGTACAATGAGCAGTTCTTC	CATSDFGQGYNEQFF
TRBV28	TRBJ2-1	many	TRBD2	TGTGCCAGCAGTTTCCCATTTGAGGGACTAGGGGACAATGAGCAGTTCTTC	CASSFPFEGLGDNEQFF
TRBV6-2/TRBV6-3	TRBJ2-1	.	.	TGTGCCAGCAGCAGAACCGGGACGGCAGACAATGAGCAGTTCTTC	CASSRTGTADNEQFF
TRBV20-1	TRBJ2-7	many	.	TGCAGTGCTAGAGCAGGCAGGGTCTACGAGCAGTACTTC	CSARAGRVYEQYF
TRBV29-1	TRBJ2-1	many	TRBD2	TGCAGCGTATCCCGTGCGGGAGCCTCAGCCGATGAGCAGTTCTTC	CSVSRAGASADEQFF
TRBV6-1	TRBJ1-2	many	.	TGTGCCAGCAGTATTAACCCCGGGACTGCTTATGGCTACACCTTC	CASSINPGTAYGYTF
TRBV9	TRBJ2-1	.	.	TGTGCCAGCAGCGGAAGCCGGGAAAGTCTATTCGATGAGCAGTTCTTC	CASSGSRESLFDEQFF
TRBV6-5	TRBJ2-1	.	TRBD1	TGTGCCAGCAGTTACGGACAGGGCGAATCCTACAATGAGCAGTTCTTC	CASSYGQGESYNEQFF
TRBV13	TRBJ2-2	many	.	TGTGCCAGCAGCTTAATTGGTGGGGAGCTGTTTTTT	CASSLIGGELFF
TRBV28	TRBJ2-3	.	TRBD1	TGTGCCAGCAGTTTTCGACAGGGGACGCAGTATTTT	CASSFRQGTQYF
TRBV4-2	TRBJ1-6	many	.	TGTGCCAGCAGCCAAGTGGACAGCCACTCACCCCTCCACTTT	CASSQVDSHSPLHF
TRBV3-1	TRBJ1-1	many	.	TGTGCCAGCAGCCAAGTTCCCCGGGGGCTGGGTGAAGCTTTCTTT	CASSQVPRGLGEAFF
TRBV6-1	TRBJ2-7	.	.	TGTGCCAGCAGTATGTCAAGGATCCACGAGCAGTACTTC	CASSMSRIHEQYF